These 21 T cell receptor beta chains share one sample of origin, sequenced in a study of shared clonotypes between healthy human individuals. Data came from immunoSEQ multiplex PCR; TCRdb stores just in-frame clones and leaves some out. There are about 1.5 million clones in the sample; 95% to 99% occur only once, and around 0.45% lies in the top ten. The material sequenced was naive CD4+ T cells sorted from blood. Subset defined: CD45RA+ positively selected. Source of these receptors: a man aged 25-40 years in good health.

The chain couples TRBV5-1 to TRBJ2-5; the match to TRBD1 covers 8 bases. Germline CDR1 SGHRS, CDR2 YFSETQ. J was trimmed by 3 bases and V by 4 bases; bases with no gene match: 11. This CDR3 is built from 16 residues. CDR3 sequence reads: CASSRKDREEKETQYF. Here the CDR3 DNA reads TGCGCCAGCAGCCGGAAGGACAGGGAGGAAAAAGAGACCCAGTACTTC.

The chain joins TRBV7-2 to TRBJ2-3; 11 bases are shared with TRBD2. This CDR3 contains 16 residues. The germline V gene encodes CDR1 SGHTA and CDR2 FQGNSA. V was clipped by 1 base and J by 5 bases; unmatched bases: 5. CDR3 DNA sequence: TGTGCCAGCAGCTTAGGGCTAGCGGGAGGTGAAGATACGCAGTATTTT. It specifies CASSLGLAGGEDTQYF.

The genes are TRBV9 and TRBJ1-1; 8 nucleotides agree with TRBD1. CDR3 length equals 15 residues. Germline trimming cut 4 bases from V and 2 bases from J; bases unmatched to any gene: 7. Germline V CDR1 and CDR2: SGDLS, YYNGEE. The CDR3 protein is CASSSHRGGNTEAFF. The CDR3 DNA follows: TGTGCCAGCAGCTCCCACAGGGGGGGAAACACTGAAGCTTTCTTT.

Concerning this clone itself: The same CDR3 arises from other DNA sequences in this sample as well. In nucleotides, the CDR3 is TGTGCCAGCTCACCCTTGAGGGACCAAGAGACCCAGTACTTC. It encodes CASSPLRDQETQYF. The rearrangement uses TRBV18 and TRBJ2-5, with a possible D match to TRBD2 (5 bases). The CDR3 length is 14 residues. With 3 bases removed from V and 0 bases from J, the gap between germline ends came to 8 bases. CDR1 KGHSH and CDR2 LQKENI come from the germline V gene.

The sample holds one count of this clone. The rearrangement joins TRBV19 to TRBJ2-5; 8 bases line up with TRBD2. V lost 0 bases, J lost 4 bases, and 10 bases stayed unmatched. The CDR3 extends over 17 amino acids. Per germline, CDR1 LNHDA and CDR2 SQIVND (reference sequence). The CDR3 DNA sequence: TGTGCCAGTAGTATAGATACCCTAGCGGGCACAAGAGAGACCCAGTACTTC. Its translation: CASSIDTLAGTRETQYF.

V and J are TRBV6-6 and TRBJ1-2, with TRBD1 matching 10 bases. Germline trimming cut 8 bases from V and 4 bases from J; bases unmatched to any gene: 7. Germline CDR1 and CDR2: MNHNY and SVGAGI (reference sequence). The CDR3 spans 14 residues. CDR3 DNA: TGTGCCAGCGGAGGCGGGACAGGGGCCTATGGCTACACCTTC. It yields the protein CASGGGTGAYGYTF.

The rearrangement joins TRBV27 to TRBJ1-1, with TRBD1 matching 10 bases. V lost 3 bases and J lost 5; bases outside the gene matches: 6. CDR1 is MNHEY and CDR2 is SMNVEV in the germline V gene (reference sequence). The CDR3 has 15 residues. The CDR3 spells CASSFRTGGNTEAFF. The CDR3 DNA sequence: TGTGCCAGCAGTTTCCGGACAGGGGGGAATACTGAAGCTTTCTTT.

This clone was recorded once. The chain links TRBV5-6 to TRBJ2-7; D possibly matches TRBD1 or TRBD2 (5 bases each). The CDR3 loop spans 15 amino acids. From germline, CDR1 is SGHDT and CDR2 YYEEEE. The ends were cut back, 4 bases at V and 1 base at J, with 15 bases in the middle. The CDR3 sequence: CASSKGPIKSYEQYF. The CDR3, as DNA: TGTGCCAGCAGCAAGGGACCCATAAAGTCCTACGAGCAGTACTTC. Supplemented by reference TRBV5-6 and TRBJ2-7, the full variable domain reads DAGVTQSPTHLIKTRGQQVTLRCSPKSGHDTVSWYQQALGQGPQFIFQYYEEEERQRGNFPDRFSGHQFPNYSSELNVNALLLGDSALYLCASSKGPIKSYEQYFGPGTRLTVT.

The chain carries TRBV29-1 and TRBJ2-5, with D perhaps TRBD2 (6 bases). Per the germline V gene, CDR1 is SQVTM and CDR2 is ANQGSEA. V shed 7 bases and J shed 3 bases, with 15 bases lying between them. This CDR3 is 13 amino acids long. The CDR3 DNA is TGCAGCGCCGAGACTAGTTGGGAAGAGACCCAGTACTTC. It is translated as CSAETSWEETQYF.

The CDR3 reads CASRGFVGGRFF. DNA of the CDR3: TGTGCCAGCAGAGGGTTCGTCGGGGGGAGGTTTTTT. The gene calls are TRBV6-5 and TRBJ2-2; 7 bases agree with TRBD2. V gave up 6 bases and J gave up 16 bases; unmatched junction bases: 11. This CDR3 spans 12 amino acids. CDR1 and CDR2 (germline): MNHEY, SVGAGI.

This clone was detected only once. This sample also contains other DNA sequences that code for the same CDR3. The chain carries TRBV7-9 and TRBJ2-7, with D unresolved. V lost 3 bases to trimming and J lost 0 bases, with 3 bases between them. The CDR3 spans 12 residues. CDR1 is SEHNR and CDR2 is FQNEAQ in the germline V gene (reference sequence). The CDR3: CASSFSSYEQYF. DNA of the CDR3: TGTGCCAGCAGCTTTAGCTCCTACGAGCAGTACTTC.

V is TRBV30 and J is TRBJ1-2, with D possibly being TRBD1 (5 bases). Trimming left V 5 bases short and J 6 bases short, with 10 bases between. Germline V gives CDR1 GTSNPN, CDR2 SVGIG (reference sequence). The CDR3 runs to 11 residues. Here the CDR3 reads CAWLVGHGYTF. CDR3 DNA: TGTGCCTGGTTGGTGGGGCATGGCTACACCTTC.

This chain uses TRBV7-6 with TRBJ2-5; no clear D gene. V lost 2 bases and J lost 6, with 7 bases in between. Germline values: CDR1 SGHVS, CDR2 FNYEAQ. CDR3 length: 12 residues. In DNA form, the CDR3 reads TGTGCCAGCAGCTTAAGCTATCAGACCCAGTACTTC. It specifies CASSLSYQTQYF.

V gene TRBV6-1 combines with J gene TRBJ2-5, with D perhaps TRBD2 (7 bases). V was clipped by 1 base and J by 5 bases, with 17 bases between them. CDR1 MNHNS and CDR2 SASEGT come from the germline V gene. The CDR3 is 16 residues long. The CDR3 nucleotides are TGTGCCAGCAGTGAAGGAGGGGGGGGAGGCCTTGAGACCCAGTACTTC. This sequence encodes CASSEGGGGGLETQYF.

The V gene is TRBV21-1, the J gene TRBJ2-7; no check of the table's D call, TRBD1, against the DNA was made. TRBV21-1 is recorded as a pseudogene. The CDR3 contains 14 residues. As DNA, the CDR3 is TGTGCCAGCAGGACAGGATCCAGCTCCTACGAGCAGTACTTC. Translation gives CASRTGSSSYEQYF.

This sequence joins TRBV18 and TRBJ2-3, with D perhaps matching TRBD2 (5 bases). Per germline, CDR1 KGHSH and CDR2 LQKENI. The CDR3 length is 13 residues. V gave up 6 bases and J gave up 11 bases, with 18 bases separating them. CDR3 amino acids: CASSEGSPFGQYF. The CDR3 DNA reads TGTGCCAGCTCCGAAGGGAGTCCGTTTGGGCAGTATTTT.

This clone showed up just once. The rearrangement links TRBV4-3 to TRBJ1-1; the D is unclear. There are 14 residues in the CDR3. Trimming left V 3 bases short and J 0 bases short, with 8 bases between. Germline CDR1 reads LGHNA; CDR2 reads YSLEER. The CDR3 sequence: CASSQAVMNTEAFF. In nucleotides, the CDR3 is TGCGCCAGCAGCCAGGCCGTAATGAACACTGAAGCTTTCTTT.

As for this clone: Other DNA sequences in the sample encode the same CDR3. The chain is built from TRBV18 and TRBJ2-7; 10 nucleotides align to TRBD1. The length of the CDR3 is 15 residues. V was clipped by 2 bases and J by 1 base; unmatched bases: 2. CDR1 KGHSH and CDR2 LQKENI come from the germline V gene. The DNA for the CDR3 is TGTGCCAGCTCACCAAGGACAGGGGGGTCCTACGAGCAGTACTTC. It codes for CASSPRTGGSYEQYF. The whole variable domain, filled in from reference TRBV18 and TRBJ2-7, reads NAGVMQNPRHLVRRRGQEARLRCSPMKGHSHVYWYRQLPEEGLKFMVYLQKENIIDESGMPKERFSAEFPKEGPSILRIQQVVRGDSAAYFCASSPRTGGSYEQYFGPGTRLTVT.

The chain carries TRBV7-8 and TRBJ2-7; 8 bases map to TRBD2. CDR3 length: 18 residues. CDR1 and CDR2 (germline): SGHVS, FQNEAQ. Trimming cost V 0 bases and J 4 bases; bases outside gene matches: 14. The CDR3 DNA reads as TGTGCCAGCAGCTTAGCGCCGATAGCGGGATTCTTCCCTTACGAGCAGTACTTC. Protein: CASSLAPIAGFFPYEQYF.

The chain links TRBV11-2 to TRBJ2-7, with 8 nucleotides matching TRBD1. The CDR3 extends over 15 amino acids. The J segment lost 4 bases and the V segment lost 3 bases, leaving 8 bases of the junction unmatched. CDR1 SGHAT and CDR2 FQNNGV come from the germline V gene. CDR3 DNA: TGTGCCAGCAGCTTTGGAGGACAGGGCTTATACGAGCAGTACTTC. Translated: CASSFGGQGLYEQYF.

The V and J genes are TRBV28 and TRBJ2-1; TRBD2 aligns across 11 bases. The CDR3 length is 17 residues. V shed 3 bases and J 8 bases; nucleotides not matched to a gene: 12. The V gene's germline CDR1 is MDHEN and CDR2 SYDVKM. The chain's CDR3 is CASSFNPTSGRSDEQFF. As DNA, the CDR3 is TGTGCCAGCAGTTTTAATCCAACTAGCGGGAGATCCGATGAGCAGTTCTTC.